The entry that follows covers one T cell receptor (beta chain) sequence. The table lists this clone with a count of one. No base qualities exist here, and no much larger clone lies one base off it. The intended sense of this specimen's time point label: cells obtained before transplantation from donor or recipient. In the mixed lymphocyte reactions, around 200,000 CFSE-labeled pre-transplant responders were plated with around 200,000 irradiated violet-dye-labeled stimulators and cultured for roughly six days. After the mixed lymphocyte reaction, proliferating CD3+CD4+CFSE-low and CD3+CD8+CFSE-low responder cells were FACS-sorted on a BD Influx sorter. The data belong to a study of graft-versus-host responses after intestinal transplantation (dated by TCRdb to the early 2020s). For the wider study: The transplants that recipients received were multivisceral, liver-intestinal, or isolated intestinal. Every recipient was given anti-thymocyte globulin induction, followed by around three years of maintenance tacrolimus and steroids. Donor T cell macrochimerism was defined as a peak of at least 4% donor T cells among recipient peripheral blood mononuclear cells. Samples from three later patients were sequenced in-house on an Illumina MiSeq with MiXCR processing rather than by the commercial service. To identify alloreactive clones, pre-transplant mixed lymphocyte reaction products were sequenced and compared with unstimulated pre-transplant donor and recipient T cells. After intestinal transplantation, graft-versus-host and host-versus-graft alloreactive T cell clones in the graft, circulation and bone marrow were tracked using bulk TCR-beta CDR3 sequencing. The cohort enrolled about two dozen intestinal transplant recipients, one of whom was a retransplant, and 3 patients without pretransplant specimens were excluded. Points the paper makes about the study in general: In the allografts of patients with donor T cell macrochimerism, GvH to HvG T cell clonal ratios were high. Early after transplant, declines in HvG clones were associated with peak levels of circulating GvH clones. The conclusions were limited by the relatively low number and heterogeneity of the intestinal transplant patients. GvH clones were detected in recipient bone marrow, and some appeared earlier in ileal mucosa or blood, consistent with an intestinal mucosal origin.

In the germline V gene (reference sequence), CDR1 corresponds to SGHNT and CDR2 to YYREEE. Cut back by 3 bases and 13 bases, the V and J ends lie 14 bases apart. The CDR3 goes from the cysteine to the phenylalanine over 12 residues. Only the CDR3 region is kept as DNA, spanning 36 bases read in frame from base 1. Library generation was performed with the immunoSEQ multiplex PCR assay. For most patients, genomic DNA was isolated with the Qiagen DNeasy Blood and Tissue Kit and shipped frozen to Adaptive Biotechnologies for TCR sequencing. High-throughput TCR-beta CDR3 sequencing of genomic DNA from most patients was performed by Adaptive Biotechnologies. Per the original workflow: Adaptive's ImmunoSEQ software was the source of the TCR sequencing data for around 20 patients, while a few other patients were processed with MiXCR and VDJtools. CD4 versus CD8 sorting errors were corrected by removing sequences found in both subsets at a frequency ratio below 5:1. CDR3 nucleotide sequences shared by donor and recipient were removed because the origin of these sequences could not be assigned. To be classed as alloreactive, a clone needed at least 2-fold expansion over unstimulated cells and a minimum CFSE-low frequency of 0.002% (template counts) or 0.001% (read counts). Clones were considered mappable if detected in sequenced pre-transplant spleen, lymph node, or MLR CFSE-low populations of the donor or recipient. Cumulative frequency of alloreactive clones was calculated as a percentage of all sequences weighted by copy number. TCRdb took this table from immuneACCESS and kept in-frame rearrangements with V and J called. Such tables lack part of the clones; where checked against another copy, unresolved V genes explain under half of the gap, and the rest is unexplained. V, J and clone size reflect that table, while D and trimming were determined from the DNA. In this sample the table shows approximately 9,900 clones, around a third of which occur a single time. The ten most abundant clones make up about 2.9% of the sample.

The rearrangement joined TRBV5-4 to TRBJ2-1, with a weak D call of TRBD2 (6 bases match). The sequence was collected from a human patient who was an organ donor for intestinal transplantation. Source: alloreactive CD8+ T cells from a mixed lymphocyte reaction culture, taken before transplantation. The label giving this sample's cell subset or site can be read as: CFSE-low proliferating T cells sorted from approximately 6-day pre-transplant mixed lymphocyte reaction (GvH or HvG direction). For the CDR3, the sequence is CASSSPGLLQFF. The sequence in DNA is TGTGCCAGCAGCTCCCCGGGACTTCTCCAGTTCTTC.